This T cell receptor (beta chain) originates from a study of blood T cell repertoires in COVID-19. This clone was detected a few times. The identical CDR3 is also encoded by other nucleotide sequences in the sample. CDR1 SGHTA and CDR2 FQGNSA come from the germline V gene. The CDR3 has 15 amino acids. Trimming cost V 5 bases and J 3 bases; bases outside gene matches: 5. In the original workflow: Amplified reference gene primers provided the basis for estimating nucleated cell counts. Sequencing was performed with immunoSEQ multiplex PCR; in TCRdb, only in-frame clones are kept and a portion is missing. That table supplies the V and J calls and clone size; D and trimming were determined from the DNA. This repertoire shows 200,000 to 300,000 clones, more than 75% found once; its top ten account for roughly 2.6%. Assignment of participants to cohorts was predicated upon participant-reported clinical history. Either two negative PCRs, clearance, or symptom resolution qualified Cohort 3 donors as recovered.

The rearrangement uses TRBV7-2 and TRBJ1-5, with 9 bases that match TRBD1. Sequencing was carried out using PBMCs or T cells enriched from blood (not recorded which). This TCR was recovered from a woman aged 18-35 years who had recovered from COVID-19. The CDR3 nucleotides are TGTGCCAGCAGCCCCGACAGGGGGAACAATCAGCCCCAGCATTTT. This sequence encodes CASSPDRGNNQPQHF.